This TCR beta chain was obtained from a study of human T cells and chemical hapten exposure. This CDR3 is 13 amino acids long. The V gene lost 0 bases and the J gene lost 1 base, with 0 bases spanning the gap. Per germline, CDR1 MNHEY and CDR2 SVGAGI. At least ten counts were recorded for this clonotype. TCRdb redid the calling of the RACE reads with MiXCR, one entry per CDR3 protein. Of roughly 64,000 distinct CDR3 sequences in the sample, about 11% are singletons; the top ten hold around 4.1%. Time point given: pre-sensitization, week 0. Stated treatment: therapeutic diphenylcyclopropenone sensitization with weekly scalp DPC. The template was total RNA from unfractionated whole blood.

Sequenced here: whole blood, sampled in connection with sensitization to the hapten diphenylcyclopropenone (DPC). This TCR came from a woman between 40 and 50 years old with alopecia areata. Some clones in this sample may be carry-over from other donors' samples. The chain joins TRBV6-5 to TRBJ2-2; D is uncertain. DNA for the CDR3: TGTGCCAGCAGTTACTCGAACACCGGGGAGCTGTTTTTT. This codes for CASSYSNTGELFF.